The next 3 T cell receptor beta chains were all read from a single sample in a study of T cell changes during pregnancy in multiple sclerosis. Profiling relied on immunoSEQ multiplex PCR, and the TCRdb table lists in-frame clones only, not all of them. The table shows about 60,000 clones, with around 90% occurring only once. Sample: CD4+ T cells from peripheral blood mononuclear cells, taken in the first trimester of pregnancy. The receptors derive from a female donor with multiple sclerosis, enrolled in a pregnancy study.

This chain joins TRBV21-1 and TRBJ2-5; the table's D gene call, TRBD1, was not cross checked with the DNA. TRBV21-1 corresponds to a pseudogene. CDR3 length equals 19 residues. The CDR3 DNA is TGTGCCAGCAGCAAAAAAAGATACCCCCCCGACAGGGGCCAAGAGACCCAGTACTTC. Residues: CASSKKRYPPDRGQETQYF.

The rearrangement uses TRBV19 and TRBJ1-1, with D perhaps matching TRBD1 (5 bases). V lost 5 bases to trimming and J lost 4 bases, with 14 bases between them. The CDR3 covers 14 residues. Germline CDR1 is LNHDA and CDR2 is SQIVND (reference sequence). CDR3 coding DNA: TGTGCCAGTAGTCCCCCCCCAGGGTTCACTGAAGCTTTCTTT. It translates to CASSPPPGFTEAFF.

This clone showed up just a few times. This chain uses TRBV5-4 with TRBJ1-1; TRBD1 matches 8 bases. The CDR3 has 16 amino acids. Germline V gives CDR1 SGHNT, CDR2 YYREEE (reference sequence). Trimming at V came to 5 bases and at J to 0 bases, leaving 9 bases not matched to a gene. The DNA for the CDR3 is TGTGCCAGCAGGAAGGACAGGGCGACCCTGAACACTGAAGCTTTCTTT. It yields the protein CASRKDRATLNTEAFF.